This T cell receptor beta chain was profiled in a study of beta chain features in type 1 diabetes. General study points: Researchers report that Type 1 diabetes patients had moderately but significantly shorter TCRB CDR3s across all four CD4+ subsets. Shorter templates may be favored by PCR, equally so in patients and controls.

This clone has only a few counts. What it binds is not known. Reverse transcription of all isolated RNA meant that expressed TCRB transcripts were sequenced. Only in-frame clones appear in the TCRdb table, and some are missing; sequencing was by immunoSEQ multiplex PCR. The sample lists about 360,000 clones, roughly 13% occurring once. Sorted CD4+ subsets: naive, central memory, regulatory, stem cell-like memory (CD45RO/CCR7/CD25/CD127/CD95/CD27 panel). This clonotype originated in a young man in good health. Sequencing used naive CD4+ T cells from blood.

CDR3 protein: CASNRENGYTF. As DNA, the CDR3 is TGTGCCAGCAACCGCGAGAATGGCTACACCTTC. The chain recombines TRBV28 with TRBJ1-2; D uncertain. Trimming took off 7 bases at V and 6 bases at J, with 9 bases between the two ends. CDR1 is MDHEN and CDR2 is SYDVKM in the germline V gene. The CDR3 loop spans 11 amino acids.